The 32 T cell receptor beta chains listed next were all sequenced from one sample in a study of T-cell reconstitution after alpha-beta-depleted transplantation in children. Preparation of the TCRbeta library used unique molecular identifiers. TCRdb reprocessed the PCR reads via MiXCR and lists one record per CDR3 protein. Of 400,000 to 500,000 distinct CDR3 sequences listed, about a tenth are singletons. The source was PBMCs from the stem cell graft donor, collected from the stem cell graft. The receptor set was obtained from a human donor who donated a stem cell graft to a child with acute myeloid leukemia.

The V and J genes are TRBV21-1 and TRBJ1-1. TRBV21-1 is assigned pseudogene status. The CDR3 length is 16 residues. The CDR3 sequence is CASSILTRQMNTEAFF. CDR3 in DNA: TGTGCCAGCAGCATCCTGACGAGGCAGATGAACACTGAAGCTTTCTTT.

The chain combines TRBV6-5 with TRBJ1-6; D might be TRBD1 (6 bases). V was cut by 4 bases and J by 7 bases, with 17 bases left in between. The CDR3 covers 16 residues. Germline loops: CDR1 MNHEY, CDR2 SVGAGI. As DNA, the CDR3 is TGTGCCAGCAGTTTCTCACAGGGCGACCAAAATTCACCCCTCCACTTT. Its protein product is CASSFSQGDQNSPLHF.

The chain employs TRBV3-1 and TRBJ2-1; possibly TRBD2 for D (5 bases). Germline CDR1 LGHDT, CDR2 YNNKEL (reference sequence). Trimming removed 8 bases from V and 8 bases from J, with 19 bases in between. The CDR3 consists of 14 residues. Here the CDR3 reads CASSGGFKGYEQFF. The CDR3 DNA is TGTGCCAGCTCTGGAGGTTTTAAAGGCTATGAGCAGTTCTTC.

This clonotype was observed many times. The gene calls are TRBV7-8 and TRBJ1-5; perhaps TRBD1 as D (5 bases). CDR3 length equals 15 residues. Germline-derived CDR1 and CDR2 are SGHVS and FQNEAQ. V dropped 4 bases and J dropped 9 bases, with 19 bases sitting between them. The CDR3 nucleotides read TGTGCCAGCAGCTCCTTTGCAGGGCCTTCAGGGCCCCAGCATTTT. Its translation: CASSSFAGPSGPQHF.

In its sample, this clonotype was seen a few times. The CDR3 is CASSEDSGATEAFF. In DNA, the CDR3 is TGTGCCAGCAGTGAAGATAGTGGTGCCACTGAAGCTTTCTTT. The rearrangement uses TRBV6-1 and TRBJ1-1; D gene unclear. There are 14 residues in the CDR3. Trimming removed 1 base at V and 4 bases at J, with 10 bases between. In germline, CDR1 is MNHNS, CDR2 SASEGT.

There are many counts of this clonotype. The CDR3 protein is CSGRTGTGASYEQYF. As DNA, the CDR3 is TGCAGCGGCCGGACCGGGACTGGGGCCTCCTACGAGCAGTACTTC. The V call is TRBV29-1, the J call TRBJ2-7; maybe TRBD2 (6 bases). The length of the CDR3 is 15 residues. Germline CDR1 SQVTM, CDR2 ANQGSEA. Trimming took off 7 bases at V and 0 bases at J, with 19 bases between the two ends.

The chain joins TRBV15 to TRBJ2-5, with 9 positions matching TRBD2. CDR3 length: 16 amino acids. The trim removed 3 bases at V and 5 bases at J, leaving 10 bases unmatched. Germline V gene sequence: CDR1 LNHNV, CDR2 YYDKDF (reference sequence). The CDR3 DNA reads as TGTGCCACCAGCAGTGGTAGCGGGGGCCCGGTGGAGACCCAGTACTTC. Amino acid sequence: CATSSGSGGPVETQYF.

This clonotype has only a few counts. This sequence joins TRBV25-1 and TRBJ2-1; D is uncertain. Germline V CDR1 and CDR2: MGHDK, SYGVNS. The CDR3 runs 13 residues. V shed 6 bases and J shed 6 bases, with 12 bases lying between them. The CDR3 DNA follows: TGTGCCAGCAGCTTATGGGGTGTCAATGAGCAGTTCTTC. It yields the protein CASSLWGVNEQFF.

This clonotype has ten or more counts. This chain uses TRBV6-5 with TRBJ2-3; no reliable D call. Germline CDR1 reads MNHEY; CDR2 reads SVGAGI. The CDR3 consists of 14 residues. V lost 4 bases to trimming and J lost 0 bases, with 8 bases between them. In DNA, the CDR3 is TGTGCCAGCAGTTGGGTCAAAAGCACAGATACGCAGTATTTT. It translates to CASSWVKSTDTQYF.

The CDR3 reads CASSLIQGAGTEAFF. The DNA of the CDR3 is TGTGCCAGCAGCTTGATACAGGGAGCAGGCACTGAAGCTTTCTTT. The chain couples TRBV7-2 to TRBJ1-1, with D perhaps TRBD1 (6 bases). Looked up from germline, CDR1 is SGHTA and CDR2 is FQGNSA. The CDR3 covers 15 residues. V lost 3 bases and J 4 bases, leaving 15 bases between the germline ends.

This chain uses TRBV7-9 with TRBJ2-2; TRBD2 agrees at 13 bases. With V trimmed by 11 bases and J by 5 bases, 14 bases remained unmatched. Germline loops: CDR1 SEHNR, CDR2 FQNEAQ (reference sequence). The CDR3 length is 17 residues. The CDR3 loop reads CALPQTSGGLGTGELFF. Here the CDR3 DNA reads TGTGCCCTACCGCAGACTAGCGGGGGGCTGGGAACCGGGGAGCTGTTTTTT.

The V call is TRBV4-1, the J call TRBJ1-4; D is ambiguous. The CDR3 length is 14 residues. V was pared by 0 bases and J by 7 bases, with 9 bases between. The germline gives CDR1 MGHRA, CDR2 YSYEKL. The CDR3 here is CASSQELASEKLFF. CDR3 nucleotides: TGCGCCAGCAGCCAAGAGTTAGCCAGTGAAAAACTGTTTTTT.

The table lists this clonotype with many counts. V gene TRBV20-1 combines with J gene TRBJ2-5; 7 nucleotides line up with TRBD2. Trimming cost V 2 bases and J 5 bases; bases outside gene matches: 14. CDR3 length: 16 amino acids. Germline V lookup: CDR1 DFQATT, CDR2 SNEGSKA (reference sequence). This CDR3 reads CSARTEGAGGGETQYF. CDR3 nucleotide sequence: TGCAGTGCTAGAACAGAAGGGGCCGGGGGAGGGGAGACCCAGTACTTC.

This clonotype was seen a handful of times. The chain recombines TRBV18 with TRBJ2-3, with a possible D match to TRBD1 (6 bases). This CDR3 has 15 residues. V was pared by 3 bases and J by 1 base, with 11 bases between. CDR1 is KGHSH and CDR2 is LQKENI in the germline V gene. DNA for the CDR3: TGTGCCAGCTCACCTAACAGGGATGGCACAGATACGCAGTATTTT. The encoded protein is CASSPNRDGTDTQYF.

About this clonotype: The germline gene is not matched at one end of the junction; a read error may be the cause. The chain employs TRBV7-2 and TRBJ1-2, with D hard to call. Germline V gene sequence: CDR1 SGHTA, CDR2 FQGNSA. The CDR3 totals 14 residues. The CDR3 spells CASSSAAFNYGYIF. The CDR3 nucleotides are TGTGCCAGCAGCTCCGCGGCGTTTAACTATGGCTACATCTTC.

The chain uses TRBV5-6 and TRBJ1-2; possibly TRBD1 for D (5 bases). The V end lost 5 bases, the J end lost 4 bases, and 12 bases lay between the germline ends. The germline gives CDR1 SGHDT, CDR2 YYEEEE. CDR3 length equals 13 residues. CDR3 protein: CASSAEDIYGYTF. DNA of the CDR3: TGTGCCAGCAGTGCGGAGGACATCTATGGCTACACCTTC.

The V call is TRBV6-5, the J call TRBJ2-1; weak D call: TRBD2 (6 bases). This CDR3 contains 16 residues. Germline V gives CDR1 MNHEY, CDR2 SVGAGI. The V and J ends lost 2 bases and 5 bases respectively, with 16 bases between them. The CDR3 sequence is CASSYRWGVPDNEQFF. DNA for the CDR3: TGTGCCAGCAGTTACCGATGGGGGGTCCCGGACAATGAGCAGTTCTTC.

This clonotype turned up a few times. The rearrangement links TRBV18 to TRBJ2-1; maybe TRBD1 (6 bases). Trimming removed 0 bases from V and 5 bases from J, with 11 bases in between. CDR1 is KGHSH and CDR2 is LQKENI in the germline V gene. This CDR3 contains 15 residues. CDR3 in amino acids: CASSPPGGPDNEQFF. The CDR3 DNA reads as TGTGCCAGCTCACCACCAGGGGGTCCGGACAATGAGCAGTTCTTC.

V is TRBV6-5 and J is TRBJ1-6, with D perhaps matching TRBD1 (5 bases). Germline-derived CDR1 and CDR2 are MNHEY and SVGAGI. The CDR3 totals 15 residues. The V gene lost 1 base and the J gene lost 10 bases, with 14 bases spanning the gap. The CDR3: CASSYLTDIESPLHF. The CDR3 DNA reads TGTGCCAGCAGTTACTTGACAGATATTGAGTCACCCCTCCACTTT.

This clonotype was observed a few times. This chain joins TRBV7-9 and TRBJ2-7; the D gene is possibly TRBD1 (6 bases). This CDR3 contains 14 residues. V shed 0 bases and J shed 5 bases, with 11 bases lying between them. The germline V gene has CDR1 SEHNR and CDR2 FQNEAQ (reference sequence). In DNA form, the CDR3 reads TGTGCCAGCAGCTTAGCGGGGGCGAAGAACGAGCAGTACTTC. Amino acid sequence: CASSLAGAKNEQYF.

Many counts were recorded for this clonotype. V is TRBV10-3 and J is TRBJ2-5, with D perhaps matching TRBD1 (5 bases). The CDR3 contains 14 residues. Trimming shortened V by 4 bases and J by 3 bases, and 12 bases separated the two germline ends. CDR1 is ENHRY, CDR2 SYGVKD, per germline. The CDR3 is CAISGATAKETQYF. The CDR3 bases are TGTGCCATCAGTGGGGCGACAGCAAAAGAGACCCAGTACTTC.

This clonotype was observed a few times. The V call is TRBV20-1, the J call TRBJ2-7; possibly TRBD2 for D (5 bases). The germline V gene has CDR1 DFQATT and CDR2 SNEGSKA (reference sequence). This CDR3 spans 16 amino acids. Trimming stripped 6 bases from V and 7 bases from J, with 28 bases between. The CDR3 DNA sequence: TGCAGTGCCGGAGACCCCCAAGCCAGCGGCGTAGGGGAGCAGTACTTC. Translated: CSAGDPQASGVGEQYF.

This clonotype occurred a few times. This chain uses TRBV20-1 with TRBJ2-1; 14 bases map to TRBD2. V dropped 3 bases and J dropped 3; count of bases not matched to a gene: 1. The germline V gene has CDR1 DFQATT and CDR2 SNEGSKA (reference sequence). This CDR3 spans 15 amino acids. The CDR3 coding sequence is TGCAGTGCTAGGACTAGCGGGAGGGTCTACAATGAGCAGTTCTTC. Translation gives CSARTSGRVYNEQFF.

The sample holds many counts of this clonotype. The chain combines TRBV29-1 with TRBJ1-5; 10 bases are a match to TRBD1. Germline-derived CDR1 and CDR2 are SQVTM and ANQGSEA. Trimming took 4 bases from V and 5 from J; bases not matched to a gene: 5. The CDR3 sequence is 14 residues long. The CDR3 DNA reads as TGCAGCGTTGCCTCCGGACAGGGGGATCAGCCCCAGCATTTT. Translating it yields CSVASGQGDQPQHF.

At least ten counts were recorded for this clonotype. The J gene is TRBJ1-2, the V gene TRBV24-1; tentative D call: TRBD1 (6 bases). The CDR3 totals 14 residues. Trimming pared 3 bases from V and 7 bases from J, leaving 14 bases between. Germline CDR1 KGHDR, CDR2 SFDVKD. CDR3 protein: CATSDTQGTGGYTF. CDR3 DNA: TGTGCCACCAGTGATACACAGGGAACGGGTGGCTACACCTTC.

CDR3 nucleotides: TGTGCCAGCAGCTTAAACAGGGGGAAAAACATTCAGTACTTC. This translates into CASSLNRGKNIQYF. The rearrangement joins TRBV7-2 to TRBJ2-4, with 8 bases identical to TRBD1. The CDR3 is made up of 14 amino acids. The V gene's germline CDR1 is SGHTA and CDR2 FQGNSA. J was trimmed by 4 bases and V by 2 bases; bases with no gene match: 1.

About this clonotype: A clone one base away is much larger, so this may be a read error. This rearrangement joins TRBV7-9 to TRBJ2-5, with 7 bases aligning to TRBD1. The CDR3 sequence is 15 residues long. Germline CDR1 SEHNR, CDR2 FQNEAQ (reference sequence). The CDR3 bases are TGTGCCAGCAGCCCAGGAAGGGGGCGCCAAGCGACCCAGTACTTC. Its protein product is CASSPGRGRQATQYF.

This clonotype was seen ten or more times. The V gene is TRBV2, the J gene TRBJ2-5; 8 bases match TRBD2. There are 13 residues in the CDR3. The germline V gene has CDR1 SNHLY and CDR2 FYNNEI. V trimming: 5 bases; J trimming: 4 bases; junction bases outside the gene matches: 3. The CDR3 DNA reads TGTGCCAGCAGTTCGAGCGGGGGAGAGACCCAGTACTTC. This encodes CASSSSGGETQYF.

The chain combines TRBV27 with TRBJ2-1; 10 positions match TRBD1. The CDR3 extends over 16 amino acids. The trim removed 5 bases at V and 5 bases at J, leaving 9 bases unmatched. Germline lookup yields CDR1 MNHEY and CDR2 SMNVEV (reference sequence). CDR3 loop: CASSRYGTGVHNEQFF. The DNA for the CDR3 is TGTGCCAGCAGTCGGTACGGGACAGGGGTCCACAATGAGCAGTTCTTC.

This clonotype appeared a few times. J is TRBJ2-4 and V is TRBV4-1; D is possibly TRBD2 (6 bases). Germline values: CDR1 MGHRA, CDR2 YSYEKL. This CDR3 is 13 amino acids long. The V end lost 2 bases, the J end lost 16 bases, and 18 bases lay between the germline ends. The CDR3 protein is CASSQLSGGAQYF. CDR3 DNA: TGCGCCAGCAGCCAATTATCCGGCGGGGCCCAATACTTC.

Only a few counts were recorded for this clonotype. The chain recombines TRBV5-5 with TRBJ1-4; D unclear. The germline gives CDR1 SGHKS, CDR2 YYEKEE (reference sequence). CDR3 length: 16 amino acids. V was clipped by 4 bases and J by 0 bases, with 13 bases between them. CDR3 sequence reads: CASSPGIQPTNEKLFF. Here the CDR3 DNA reads TGTGCCAGCAGCCCCGGGATTCAGCCAACTAATGAAAAACTGTTTTTT.

CDR3 DNA: TGTGCCAGCAGTTGGGGGGCGAACACCGGGGAGCTGTTTTTT. Encoded protein: CASSWGANTGELFF. V is TRBV6-5 and J is TRBJ2-2, with D maybe TRBD2 (6 bases). The CDR3 totals 14 residues. V was clipped by 4 bases and J by 0 bases, with 6 bases between them. Germline V gene data show CDR1 as MNHEY and CDR2 as SVGAGI.